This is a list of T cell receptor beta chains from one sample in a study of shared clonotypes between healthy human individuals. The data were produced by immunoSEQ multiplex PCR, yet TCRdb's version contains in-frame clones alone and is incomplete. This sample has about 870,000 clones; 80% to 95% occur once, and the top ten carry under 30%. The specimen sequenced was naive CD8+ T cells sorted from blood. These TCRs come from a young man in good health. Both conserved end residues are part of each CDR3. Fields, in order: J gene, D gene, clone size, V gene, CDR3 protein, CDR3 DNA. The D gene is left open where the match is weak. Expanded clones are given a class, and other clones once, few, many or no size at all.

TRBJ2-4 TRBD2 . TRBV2 CASSRYSPGLAGGSKNIQYF TGTGCCAGCAGTCGGTATAGCCCAGGACTAGCGGGAGGGTCCAAAAACATTCAGTACTTC
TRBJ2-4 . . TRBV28 CASSQLTGAKNIQYF TGTGCCAGCAGCCAGTTGACGGGAGCCAAAAACATTCAGTACTTC
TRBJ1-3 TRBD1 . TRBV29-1 CSVTTIFAETGAGNTIYF TGCAGCGTTACCACCATATTTGCCGAGACAGGGGCTGGAAACACCATATATTTT
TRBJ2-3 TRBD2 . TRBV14 CASSLPTHLAGTDTQYF TGTGCCAGCAGCCTCCCAACCCACCTAGCGGGCACAGATACGCAGTATTTT
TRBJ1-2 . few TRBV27 CATLDSSYGYTF TGTGCCACCCTGGACAGTTCCTATGGCTACACCTTC
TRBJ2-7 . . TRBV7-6 CASSARGGGSYEQYF TGTGCCAGCAGCGCGCGAGGTGGGGGCTCCTACGAGCAGTACTTC
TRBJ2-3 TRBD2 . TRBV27 CASSSGLAGSTDTQYF TGTGCCAGCAGTTCCGGACTAGCGGGAAGCACAGATACGCAGTATTTT
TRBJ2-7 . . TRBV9 CASSAGTPSYEQYF TGTGCCAGCAGCGCCGGGACTCCCTCCTACGAGCAGTACTTC
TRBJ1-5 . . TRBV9 CASSLAGLSNQPQHF TGTGCCAGCAGCCTCGCGGGATTGAGCAATCAGCCCCAGCATTTT
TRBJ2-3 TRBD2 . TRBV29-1 CSVEGGRASDTQYF TGCAGCGTTGAAGGCGGGAGGGCCTCAGATACGCAGTATTTT
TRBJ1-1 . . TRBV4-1 CASSQALGWYMNTEAFF TGCGCCAGCAGCCAAGCTTTGGGATGGTATATGAACACTGAAGCTTTCTTT
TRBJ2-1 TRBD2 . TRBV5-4 CASSFGLAGLNEQFF TGTGCCAGCAGCTTTGGGCTAGCGGGACTCAATGAGCAGTTCTTC
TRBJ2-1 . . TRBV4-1 CASSLYNEQFF TGCGCCAGCAGTTTATACAATGAGCAGTTCTTC
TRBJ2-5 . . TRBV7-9 CASSPLLETQYF TGTGCCAGCAGCCCGTTACTAGAGACCCAGTACTTC
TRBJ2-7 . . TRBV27 CASNPENSYEQYF TGTGCCAGCAACCCCGAGAACTCCTACGAGCAGTACTTC
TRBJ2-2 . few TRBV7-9 CASSLGPGNVNTGELFF TGTGCCAGCAGCTTAGGCCCGGGGAACGTGAACACCGGGGAGCTGTTTTTT
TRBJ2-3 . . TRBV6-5 CASRLRRALTDTQYF TGTGCCAGCAGACTTCGGAGGGCCCTTACAGATACGCAGTATTTT
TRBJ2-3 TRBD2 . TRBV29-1 CSVGGLAGVLGDTQYF TGCAGCGTGGGGGGACTAGCGGGAGTATTAGGAGATACGCAGTATTTT
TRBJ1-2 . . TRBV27 CASSPRAGTANYGYTF TGTGCCAGCAGTCCCCGAGCTGGGACGGCTAACTATGGCTACACCTTC
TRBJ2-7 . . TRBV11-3 CASSSSWGYEQYF TGTGCCAGCAGCTCGTCTTGGGGGTACGAGCAGTACTTC
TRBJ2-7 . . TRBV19 CASSAGSGEQYF TGTGCCAGTAGTGCGGGGTCGGGCGAGCAGTACTTC
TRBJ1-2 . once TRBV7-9 CASSFLGAQDGYTF TGTGCCAGCAGCTTCCTGGGGGCGCAGGATGGCTACACCTTC